This entry features one T cell receptor beta chain sequence. This sample stems from a study of OX40 agonist ivuxolimab in advanced cancers. About the study: Treatment received earlier with anti-PD-1, anti-PD-L1 or anti-CTLA-4 agents was allowed, and under 50% had some.

Germline loops: CDR1 MNHEY, CDR2 SMNVEV (reference sequence). The V gene lost 1 base and the J gene lost 1 base, with 11 bases spanning the gap. The CDR3 sequence is 16 residues long. Profiled with immunoSEQ multiplex PCR; TCRdb holds only in-frame clones, not every one. The sample contains over 20,000 clones, about 76% of which appear only once. The sequence came from an adult with an advanced solid tumor such as melanoma, head and neck, liver or kidney cancer. This sample comprised CD4+ or CD8+ T cells sorted from blood, obtained in a trial of the OX40 agonist ivuxolimab. The chain recombines TRBV27 with TRBJ1-5, with D possibly TRBD1 on 6 matching bases. The CDR3 protein is CASSLYRDSSNQPQHF. The CDR3 DNA is TGTGCCAGCAGTTTATACAGGGATTCGAGCAATCAGCCCCAGCATTTT.